This T cell receptor (beta chain) was recorded in a study of blood T cell repertoires in COVID-19. As for the study in general: Samples came from the United States, Italy and Spain, spanning acute and convalescent COVID-19. Nucleic acid was either cDNA or gDNA, and it came from T cells, B-cell-depleted T cells, or PBMCs.

The CDR3 is made up of 15 amino acids. Germline CDR1 and CDR2: MNHNS and SASEGT. With V trimmed by 1 base and J by 0 bases, 0 bases remained unmatched. As processed by the authors: It was from reference gene primer amplification that nucleated cell counts were estimated. The table came from immunoSEQ multiplex PCR; TCRdb's copy has only in-frame clones and leaves some out. Clonal size and the V and J genes are those of that table, whereas D and trimming came from the DNA. Among a few hundred thousand clones listed, 86% were seen once. The sequenced sample consisted of peripheral blood. The sequence came from a man aged 25-45 years who had recovered from COVID-19. This chain joins TRBV6-1 and TRBJ2-7; 10 bases are shared with TRBD1. CDR3 nucleotides: TGTGCCAGCAGTGAAGGGACAGGGGGCTCCTACGAGCAGTACTTC. Translating it yields CASSEGTGGSYEQYF.